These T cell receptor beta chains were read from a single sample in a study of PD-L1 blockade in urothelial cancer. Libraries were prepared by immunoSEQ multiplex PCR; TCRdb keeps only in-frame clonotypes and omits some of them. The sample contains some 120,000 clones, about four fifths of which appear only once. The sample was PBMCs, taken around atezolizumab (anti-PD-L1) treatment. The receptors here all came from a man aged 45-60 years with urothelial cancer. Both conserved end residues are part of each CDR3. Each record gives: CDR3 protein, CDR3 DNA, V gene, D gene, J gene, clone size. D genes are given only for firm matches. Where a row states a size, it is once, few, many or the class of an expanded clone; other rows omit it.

CDR3 protein: CASSMVASPNTGELFF
CDR3 DNA: TGTGCCAGTAGTATGGTCGCTAGCCCCAACACCGGGGAGCTGTTTTTT
V gene: TRBV19
D gene: -
J gene: TRBJ2-2
clone size: -

CDR3 protein: CASTGTGTQPQHF
CDR3 DNA: TGTGCCAGTACCGGGACAGGGACTCAGCCCCAGCATTTT
V gene: TRBV19
D gene: TRBD1
J gene: TRBJ1-5
clone size: few

CDR3 protein: CASSLVYNSGGNTIYF
CDR3 DNA: TGTGCCAGCAGCCTAGTTTATAACTCGGGAGGAAACACCATATATTTT
V gene: TRBV28
D gene: -
J gene: TRBJ1-3
clone size: -

CDR3 protein: CASSPTSGTAYEQYF
CDR3 DNA: TGTGCCAGCAGTCCCACTAGCGGGACGGCCTACGAGCAGTACTTC
V gene: TRBV28
D gene: TRBD2
J gene: TRBJ2-7
clone size: -

CDR3 protein: CASSTRRVMSSYNEQFF
CDR3 DNA: TGTGCCAGCAGCACTCGGCGGGTTATGAGCTCCTACAATGAGCAGTTCTTC
V gene: TRBV13
D gene: -
J gene: TRBJ2-1
clone size: -

CDR3 protein: CASSPRDREETQYF
CDR3 DNA: TGTGCCAGCAGCCCGCGGGACAGGGAAGAGACCCAGTACTTC
V gene: TRBV9
D gene: TRBD1
J gene: TRBJ2-5
clone size: -

CDR3 protein: CASSILAGLRTDTQYF
CDR3 DNA: TGTGCCAGCAGCATACTAGCGGGGCTTCGCACAGATACGCAGTATTTT
V gene: TRBV11-2
D gene: TRBD2
J gene: TRBJ2-3
clone size: -

CDR3 protein: CASSPPVRKENEQFF
CDR3 DNA: TGTGCCAGCAGCCCACCCGTGCGGAAAGAGAATGAGCAGTTCTTC
V gene: TRBV7-2
D gene: -
J gene: TRBJ2-1
clone size: -

CDR3 protein: CASSRGLSYEQYF
CDR3 DNA: TGTGCCAGTAGCCGGGGACTGTCCTACGAGCAGTACTTC
V gene: TRBV19
D gene: -
J gene: TRBJ2-7
clone size: -

CDR3 protein: CASSRSAGDTGELFF
CDR3 DNA: TGTGCCAGCAGTAGGAGCGCCGGGGACACCGGGGAGCTGTTTTTT
V gene: TRBV28
D gene: -
J gene: TRBJ2-2
clone size: -

CDR3 protein: CASSLGQTATNEKLFF
CDR3 DNA: TGCGCCAGCAGCTTAGGCCAGACTGCAACTAATGAAAAACTGTTTTTT
V gene: TRBV5-1
D gene: -
J gene: TRBJ1-4
clone size: -

CDR3 protein: CAWSRTGIEAFF
CDR3 DNA: TGTGCCTGGAGTAGGACAGGAATTGAAGCTTTCTTT
V gene: TRBV30
D gene: TRBD1
J gene: TRBJ1-1
clone size: few

CDR3 protein: CASSRRQGNDEQYF
CDR3 DNA: TGTGCCAGCAGCCGCCGGCAGGGTAATGACGAGCAGTACTTC
V gene: TRBV7-9
D gene: -
J gene: TRBJ2-7
clone size: few

CDR3 protein: CASSRGLNYNSPLHF
CDR3 DNA: TGTGCCAGCAGTCGGGGTCTGAACTATAATTCACCCCTCCACTTT
V gene: TRBV27
D gene: -
J gene: TRBJ1-6
clone size: -

CDR3 protein: CASSQGRGRRTDTQYF
CDR3 DNA: TGTGCCAGCAGCCAAGGGAGGGGACGACGGACAGATACGCAGTATTTT
V gene: TRBV4-2
D gene: -
J gene: TRBJ2-3
clone size: -

CDR3 protein: CAWKGTGMSSYNEQFF
CDR3 DNA: TGTGCCTGGAAGGGGACAGGGATGAGCTCCTACAATGAGCAGTTCTTC
V gene: TRBV30
D gene: TRBD1
J gene: TRBJ2-1
clone size: -

CDR3 protein: CASSWGLAGSQETQYF
CDR3 DNA: TGTGCCAGCAGCTGGGGACTAGCGGGAAGCCAAGAGACCCAGTACTTC
V gene: TRBV5-5
D gene: TRBD2
J gene: TRBJ2-5
clone size: -

CDR3 protein: CASSVGSGRGTDTQYF
CDR3 DNA: TGTGCCAGCAGCGTAGGTAGCGGGAGAGGCACAGATACGCAGTATTTT
V gene: TRBV9
D gene: TRBD2
J gene: TRBJ2-3
clone size: -

CDR3 protein: CASSYDGYQPQHF
CDR3 DNA: TGTGCCAGCAGTTACGACGGGTATCAGCCCCAGCATTTT
V gene: TRBV6-5
D gene: -
J gene: TRBJ1-5
clone size: few

CDR3 protein: CACSLIAGEVQLEQFF
CDR3 DNA: TGTGCCTGTTCCTTGATAGCGGGAGAGGTGCAATTGGAGCAGTTCTTC
V gene: TRBV13
D gene: TRBD2
J gene: TRBJ2-1
clone size: -

CDR3 protein: CASSLEGQGEQYF
CDR3 DNA: TGCGCCAGCAGCTTGGAGGGGCAGGGCGAGCAGTACTTC
V gene: TRBV5-1
D gene: -
J gene: TRBJ2-7
clone size: -

CDR3 protein: CASSQGPAGGVGKTDTQYF
CDR3 DNA: TGTGCCAGCAGCCAAGGTCCAGCAGGGGGAGTAGGAAAAACAGATACGCAGTATTTT
V gene: TRBV4-2
D gene: TRBD1
J gene: TRBJ2-3
clone size: once

CDR3 protein: CASSLGGSLGEQYF
CDR3 DNA: TGTGCCAGCAGCCTAGGCGGGTCCTTGGGCGAGCAGTACTTC
V gene: TRBV7-9
D gene: -
J gene: TRBJ2-7
clone size: -

CDR3 protein: CASSQQASDKLFF
CDR3 DNA: TGTGCCAGCAGTCAGCAGGCATCCGACAAACTGTTTTTT
V gene: TRBV7-2
D gene: -
J gene: TRBJ1-4
clone size: -